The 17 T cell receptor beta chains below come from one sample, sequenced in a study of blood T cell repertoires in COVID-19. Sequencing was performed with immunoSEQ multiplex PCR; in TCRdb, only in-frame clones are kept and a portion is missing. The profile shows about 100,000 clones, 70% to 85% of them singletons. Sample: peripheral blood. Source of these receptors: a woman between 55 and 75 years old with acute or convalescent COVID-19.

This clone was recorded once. The CDR3, as DNA: TGTGCCAGCAGCTTAGGTAGCGGTTCTAGCACAGATACGCAGTATTTT. Amino acids: CASSLGSGSSTDTQYF. The chain carries TRBV7-8 and TRBJ2-3, with D tentatively TRBD2 (6 bases). Germline lookup yields CDR1 SGHVS and CDR2 FQNEAQ. Between the trimmed V and J ends, which lost 1 base and 0 bases, there was a span of 11 bases. CDR3 length equals 16 residues.

The CDR3 region has the DNA TGTGCCAGCAGTCGGACTATACAGGAGACCCAGTACTTC. Its protein product is CASSRTIQETQYF. J is TRBJ2-5 and V is TRBV2; perhaps TRBD2 as D (6 bases). Germline V gene sequence: CDR1 SNHLY, CDR2 FYNNEI. The germline V and J ends were trimmed by 5 bases and 5 bases, with 12 bases remaining between them. The CDR3 spans 13 residues.

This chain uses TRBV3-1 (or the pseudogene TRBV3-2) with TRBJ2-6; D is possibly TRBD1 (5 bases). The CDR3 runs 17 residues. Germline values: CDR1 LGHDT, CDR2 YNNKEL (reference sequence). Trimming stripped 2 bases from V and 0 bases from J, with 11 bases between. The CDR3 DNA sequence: TGTGCCAGCAGCCAAAGGTCAGGGAACTCTGGGGCCAACGTCCTGACTTTC. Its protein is CASSQRSGNSGANVLTF.

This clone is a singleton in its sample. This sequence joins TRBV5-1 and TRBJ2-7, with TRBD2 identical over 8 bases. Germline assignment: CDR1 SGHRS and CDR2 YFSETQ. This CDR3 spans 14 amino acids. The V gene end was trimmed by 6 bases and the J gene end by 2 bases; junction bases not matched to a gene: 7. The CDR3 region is CASNPGGLPYEQYF. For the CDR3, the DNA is TGCGCCAGCAACCCGGGGGGGCTCCCCTACGAGCAGTACTTC.

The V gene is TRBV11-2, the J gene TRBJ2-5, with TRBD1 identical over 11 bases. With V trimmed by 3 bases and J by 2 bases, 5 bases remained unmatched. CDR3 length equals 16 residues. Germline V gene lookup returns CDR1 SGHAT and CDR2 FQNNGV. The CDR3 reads CASSLDRGRRQETQYF. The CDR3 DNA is TGTGCCAGCAGCTTGGACAGGGGGCGTAGGCAAGAGACCCAGTACTTC. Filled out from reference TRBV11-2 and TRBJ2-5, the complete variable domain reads EAGVAQSPRYKIIEKRQSVAFWCNPISGHATLYWYQQILGQGPKLLIQFQNNGVVDDSQLPKDRFSAERLKGVDSTLKIQPAKLEDSAVYLCASSLDRGRRQETQYFGPGTRLLVL.

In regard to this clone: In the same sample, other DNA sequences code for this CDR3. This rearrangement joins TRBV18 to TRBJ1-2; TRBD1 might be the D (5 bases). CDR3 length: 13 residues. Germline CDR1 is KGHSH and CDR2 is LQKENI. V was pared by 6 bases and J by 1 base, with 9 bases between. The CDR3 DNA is TGTGCCAGCTCGCCCGACAGTAACTATGGCTACACCTTC. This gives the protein CASSPDSNYGYTF.

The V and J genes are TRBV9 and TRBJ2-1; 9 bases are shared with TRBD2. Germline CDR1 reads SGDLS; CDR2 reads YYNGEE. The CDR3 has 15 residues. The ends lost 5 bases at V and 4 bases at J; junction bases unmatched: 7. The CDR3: CASSPQAGGYNEQFF. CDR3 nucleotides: TGTGCCAGCAGTCCACAAGCGGGGGGATACAATGAGCAGTTCTTC.

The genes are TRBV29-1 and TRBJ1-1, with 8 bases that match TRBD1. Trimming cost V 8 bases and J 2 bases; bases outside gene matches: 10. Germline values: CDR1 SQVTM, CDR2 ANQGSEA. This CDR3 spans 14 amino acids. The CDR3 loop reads CSSFDRGSNTEAFF. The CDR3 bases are TGCAGCTCCTTTGACAGGGGTTCTAACACTGAAGCTTTCTTT. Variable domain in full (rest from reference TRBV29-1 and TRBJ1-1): SAVISQKPSRDICQRGTSLTIQCQVDSQVTMMFWYRQQPGQSLTLIATANQGSEATYESGFVIDKFPISRPNLTFSTLTVSNMSPEDSSIYLCSSFDRGSNTEAFFGQGTRLTVV.

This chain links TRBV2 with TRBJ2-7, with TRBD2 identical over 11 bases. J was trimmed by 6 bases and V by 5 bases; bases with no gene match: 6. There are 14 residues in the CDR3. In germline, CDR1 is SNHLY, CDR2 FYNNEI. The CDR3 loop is CASSRELAGVEQYF. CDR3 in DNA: TGTGCCAGCAGTAGGGAACTAGCGGGGGTCGAGCAGTACTTC.

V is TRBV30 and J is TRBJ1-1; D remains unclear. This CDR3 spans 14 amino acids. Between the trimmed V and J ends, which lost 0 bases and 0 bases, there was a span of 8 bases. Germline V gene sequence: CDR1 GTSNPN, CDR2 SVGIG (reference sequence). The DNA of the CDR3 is TGTGCCTGGAGTGTAGGACTCATGAACACTGAAGCTTTCTTT. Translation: CAWSVGLMNTEAFF.

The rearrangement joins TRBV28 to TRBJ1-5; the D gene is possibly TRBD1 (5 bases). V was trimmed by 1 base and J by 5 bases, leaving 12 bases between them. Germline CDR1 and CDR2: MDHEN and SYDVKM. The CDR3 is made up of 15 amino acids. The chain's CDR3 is CASSLSGGSDQPQHF. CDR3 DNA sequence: TGTGCCAGCAGTTTATCGGGGGGGTCCGATCAGCCCCAGCATTTT.

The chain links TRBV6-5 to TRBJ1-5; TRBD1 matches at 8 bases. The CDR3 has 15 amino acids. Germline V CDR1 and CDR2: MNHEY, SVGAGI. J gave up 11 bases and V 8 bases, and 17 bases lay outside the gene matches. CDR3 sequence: CASAERLAGGRAQHF. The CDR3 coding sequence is TGTGCCAGCGCCGAACGGTTGGCAGGGGGCCGGGCCCAGCATTTT.

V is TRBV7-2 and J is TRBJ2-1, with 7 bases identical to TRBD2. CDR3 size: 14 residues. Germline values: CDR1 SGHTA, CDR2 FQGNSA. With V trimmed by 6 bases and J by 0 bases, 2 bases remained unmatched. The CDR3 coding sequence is TGTGCCAGCAGGGGGGGGTTCTCCTACAATGAGCAGTTCTTC. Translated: CASRGGFSYNEQFF.

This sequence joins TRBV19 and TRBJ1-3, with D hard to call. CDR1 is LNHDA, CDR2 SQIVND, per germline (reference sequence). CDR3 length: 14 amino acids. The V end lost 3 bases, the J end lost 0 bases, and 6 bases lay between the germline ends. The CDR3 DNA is TGTGCCAGTAGTATTGGGCCCTCTGGAAACACCATATATTTT. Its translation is CASSIGPSGNTIYF.

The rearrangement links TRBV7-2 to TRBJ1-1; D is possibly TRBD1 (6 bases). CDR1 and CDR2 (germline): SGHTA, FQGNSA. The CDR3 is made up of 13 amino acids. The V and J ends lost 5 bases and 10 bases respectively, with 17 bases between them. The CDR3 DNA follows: TGTGCCAGCAGCGACCCAGGGGTTCGTCTAGCTTTCTTT. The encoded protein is CASSDPGVRLAFF.

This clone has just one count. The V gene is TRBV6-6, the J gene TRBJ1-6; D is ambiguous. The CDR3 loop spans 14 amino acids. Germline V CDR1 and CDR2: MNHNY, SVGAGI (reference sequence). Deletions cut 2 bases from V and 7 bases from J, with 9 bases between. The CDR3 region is CASSYPEQNSPLHF. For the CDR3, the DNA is TGTGCCAGCAGTTACCCAGAACAGAATTCACCCCTCCACTTT.

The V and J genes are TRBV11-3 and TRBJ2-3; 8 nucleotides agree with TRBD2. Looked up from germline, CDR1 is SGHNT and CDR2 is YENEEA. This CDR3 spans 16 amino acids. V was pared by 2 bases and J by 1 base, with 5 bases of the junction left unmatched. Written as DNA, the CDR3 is TGTGCCAGCAGCTTACCCACGGGGGGGGGCACAGATACGCAGTATTTT. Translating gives CASSLPTGGGTDTQYF.